This entry lists 14 T cell receptor beta chains sequenced from one sample in a study of blood T cell repertoires in COVID-19. Profiled with immunoSEQ multiplex PCR; TCRdb holds only in-frame clones, not every one. The sample yields 300,000 to 350,000 clones, roughly 87% seen once. Source material: peripheral blood. Every receptor here comes from a man aged 18 to 30 with active or convalescent COVID-19.

The chain recombines TRBV19 with TRBJ2-7; 11 nucleotides agree with TRBD1. In germline, CDR1 is LNHDA, CDR2 SQIVND (reference sequence). With V trimmed by 3 bases and J by 3 bases, 4 bases remained unmatched. CDR3 length: 15 amino acids. For the CDR3, the DNA is TGTGCCAGTAGTATGGGACAGGGGGTTCTCTACGAGCAGTACTTC. Residues: CASSMGQGVLYEQYF.

The chain employs TRBV7-2 and TRBJ1-3, with D possibly being TRBD1 (5 bases). Looked up from germline, CDR1 is SGHTA and CDR2 is FQGNSA. The CDR3 is 15 residues long. V shed 2 bases and J shed 2 bases, with 10 bases lying between them. The CDR3 bases are TGTGCCAGCAGCTTACTGCCCAGGGCTGGAAACACCATATATTTT. Its translation is CASSLLPRAGNTIYF.

CDR3 amino acids: CASSESGRTDTQYF. The CDR3 DNA follows: TGTGCCAGCAGCGAGTCAGGGCGCACAGATACGCAGTATTTT. The chain links TRBV9 to TRBJ2-3, with a possible D match to TRBD1 (5 bases). Looked up from germline, CDR1 is SGDLS and CDR2 is YYNGEE. The length of the CDR3 is 14 residues. The V end was cut by 3 bases, the J end by 1 base, with 9 bases between. The complete variable domain, with remaining parts taken from reference TRBV9 and TRBJ2-3, reads DSGVTQTPKHLITATGQRVTLRCSPRSGDLSVYWYQQSLDQGLQFLIQYYNGEERAKGNILERFSAQQFPDLHSELNLSSLELGDSALYFCASSESGRTDTQYFGPGTRLTVL.

The chain uses TRBV24-1 and TRBJ2-7; 10 bases align to TRBD2. CDR1 is KGHDR and CDR2 is SFDVKD in the germline V gene. J was trimmed by 7 bases and V by 2 bases; bases with no gene match: 7. The CDR3 loop spans 15 amino acids. CDR3 loop: CATSDYSGLAYEQYF. The CDR3 bases are TGTGCCACCAGTGATTATTCGGGACTAGCGTATGAGCAGTACTTC.

CDR3 protein: CASSPGLPTYEQYF. The DNA for the CDR3 is TGTGCCAGCAGCCCGGGACTACCGACCTACGAGCAGTACTTC. The genes are TRBV5-6 and TRBJ2-7; 7 nucleotides agree with TRBD2. The J segment lost 2 bases and the V segment lost 4 bases, leaving 6 bases of the junction unmatched. Germline V gene sequence: CDR1 SGHDT, CDR2 YYEEEE. This CDR3 has 14 amino acids.

CDR3: CASKEASPLHF. DNA of the CDR3: TGTGCCAGCAAGGAGGCCTCACCCCTCCACTTT. The chain has TRBV27 and TRBJ1-6; D ambiguous. The CDR3 has 11 amino acids. CDR1 and CDR2 (germline): MNHEY, SMNVEV (reference sequence). V was clipped by 7 bases and J by 10 bases, with 8 bases between them.

The rearrangement links TRBV3-1 (or the pseudogene TRBV3-2) to TRBJ2-1, with 7 bases identical to TRBD1. Germline V gene data show CDR1 as LGHDT and CDR2 as YNNKEL (reference sequence). There are 12 residues in the CDR3. V was pared by 4 bases and J by 8 bases, with 2 bases of the junction left unmatched. Written as DNA, the CDR3 is TGTGCCAGCAGCCGACAGGGATATGAGCAGTTCTTC. The encoded protein is CASSRQGYEQFF.

The sample holds one count of this clone. This chain links TRBV5-1 with TRBJ2-1; unclear D gene. The CDR3 totals 14 residues. CDR1 SGHRS and CDR2 YFSETQ come from the germline V gene. V was shortened by 1 base and J by 5 bases, with 10 bases between the two germline ends. The CDR3 protein is CASSLLTSNNEQFF. CDR3 in DNA: TGCGCCAGCAGCTTGTTGACAAGCAACAATGAGCAGTTCTTC.

The chain recombines TRBV21-1 with TRBJ2-1; the tabulated D call, TRBD1, remains unverified against the DNA. TRBV21-1 is reported as a pseudogene. This CDR3 comprises 14 residues. The CDR3 is CASRTLTGDNEQFF. In DNA form, the CDR3 reads TGTGCCAGCAGAACCCTGACAGGGGACAATGAGCAGTTCTTC.

This clone was observed a few times. The chain uses TRBV2 and TRBJ1-6; 7 nucleotides line up with TRBD1. From germline, CDR1 is SNHLY and CDR2 FYNNEI. Unmatched junction bases numbered 2, after V lost 6 bases and J lost 0 bases. The CDR3 loop spans 15 amino acids. The CDR3 sequence: CASRGDSSYNSPLHF. The CDR3 region has the DNA TGTGCCAGCAGGGGGGACAGCTCCTATAATTCACCCCTCCACTTT.

The chain uses TRBV5-1 and TRBJ2-2; 7 nucleotides line up with TRBD1. This CDR3 comprises 17 residues. From germline, CDR1 is SGHRS and CDR2 YFSETQ. After removal of 2 bases from V and 2 bases from J, the junction contained 9 bases not matched to a gene. For the CDR3, the DNA is TGCGCCAGCAGCTTCCTAACCGACAGGGTCAACACCGGGGAGCTGTTTTTT. Translation: CASSFLTDRVNTGELFF.

The chain links TRBV15 to TRBJ1-4, with a possible D match to TRBD1 (5 bases). The CDR3 contains 15 residues. V dropped 5 bases and J dropped 5 bases, with 15 bases sitting between them. The V gene's germline CDR1 is LNHNV and CDR2 YYDKDF (reference sequence). Here the CDR3 DNA reads TGTGCCACCAGCGGGGGGAGGACCGGGAATGAAAAACTGTTTTTT. This encodes CATSGGRTGNEKLFF.

This rearrangement joins TRBV6-5 to TRBJ2-2, with 13 bases fitting TRBD2. Per germline, CDR1 MNHEY and CDR2 SVGAGI. With 4 bases clipped from V and 10 bases from J, the junction kept 6 bases outside the gene matches. The CDR3 consists of 15 residues. CDR3 sequence reads: CASSSRTSGGVELFF. CDR3 in DNA: TGTGCCAGCAGTTCGAGGACTAGCGGGGGTGTGGAGCTGTTTTTT.

The V call is TRBV7-3, the J call TRBJ2-3, with 13 bases matching TRBD2. Germline V gene data show CDR1 as SGHTA and CDR2 as FQGTGA. The CDR3 loop spans 16 amino acids. J was trimmed by 4 bases and V by 5 bases; bases with no gene match: 6. The CDR3 reads CASSVLAGGGADTQYF. The CDR3 DNA reads as TGTGCCAGCAGCGTACTAGCGGGAGGGGGGGCAGATACGCAGTATTTT.